This entry lists 12 T cell receptor beta chains sequenced from one sample in a study of shared clonotypes between healthy human individuals. Positive CCR7 selection of CD45RO-negative cells yielded the naive CD8 cells, and terminally differentiated effector memory CD45RA+ cells were excluded. Data came from immunoSEQ multiplex PCR; TCRdb stores just in-frame clones and leaves some out. Altogether about 2,200,000 clones are present, 85% to 95% being singletons, with the ten largest covering under 2%. The sample taken for sequencing was naive CD8+ T cells from PBMCs. The receptors come from a man aged 18 to 35 in good health. Some clones in this sample may be carry-over from other donors' samples.

The chain recombines TRBV6-5 with TRBJ2-7; D call uncertain. Germline CDR1 and CDR2: MNHEY and SVGAGI. Trimming took off 9 bases at V and 5 bases at J, with 14 bases between the two ends. This CDR3 comprises 12 residues. The CDR3 region has the DNA TGTGCCAGTCAGGACGCAGCCCACGAGCAGTACTTC. It is translated as CASQDAAHEQYF.

This chain uses TRBV6-5 with TRBJ1-4, with TRBD1 matching over 7 bases. Germline V gene sequence: CDR1 MNHEY, CDR2 SVGAGI. The V gene end was trimmed by 6 bases and the J gene end by 4 bases; junction bases not matched to a gene: 5. The CDR3 loop spans 14 amino acids. The CDR3 DNA reads as TGTGCCAGCAGCGGAGGACAGGTTAATGAAAAACTGTTTTTT. Its translation is CASSGGQVNEKLFF.

The chain uses TRBV6-6 and TRBJ2-3; 13 nucleotides match TRBD2. CDR1 is MNHNY, CDR2 SVGAGI, per germline (reference sequence). J was trimmed by 3 bases and V by 8 bases; bases with no gene match: 2. The CDR3 spans 14 residues. This CDR3 is CASGLAGVTDTQYF. In DNA form, the CDR3 reads TGTGCCAGCGGACTAGCGGGAGTAACAGATACGCAGTATTTT.

The V gene is TRBV11-2, the J gene TRBJ1-1, with D tentatively TRBD1 (6 bases). The CDR3 runs to 16 residues. V lost 5 bases and J lost 0, with 16 bases in between. Per the germline V gene, CDR1 is SGHAT and CDR2 is FQNNGV. CDR3 bases: TGTGCCAGCAGCCCACGCCGGGGGCTAGTGAACACTGAAGCTTTCTTT. Translation: CASSPRRGLVNTEAFF.

The chain couples TRBV13 to TRBJ2-3; D could derive from TRBD1 or TRBD2 (6 bases each). This CDR3 contains 16 residues. Trimming stripped 5 bases from V and 1 base from J, with 16 bases between. Per the germline V gene, CDR1 is PRHDT and CDR2 is FYEKMQ (reference sequence). The DNA of the CDR3 is TGTGCCAGCAGCAACCACAGGGAGGATGGCACAGATACGCAGTATTTT. Amino acids: CASSNHREDGTDTQYF.

Concerning this clone itself: The same CDR3 can be traced to other DNA sequences in this sample. The V gene is TRBV6-5, the J gene TRBJ1-1, with D possibly TRBD1 on 5 matching bases. CDR1 MNHEY and CDR2 SVGAGI come from the germline V gene. Deletions cut 2 bases from V and 2 bases from J, with 9 bases between. This CDR3 is 14 amino acids long. CDR3 in amino acids: CASSYRGSNTEAFF. CDR3 coding DNA: TGTGCCAGCAGTTACAGGGGATCAAACACTGAAGCTTTCTTT.

The chain joins TRBV6-1 to TRBJ2-1; 12 positions match TRBD2. Germline CDR1 is MNHNS and CDR2 is SASEGT. CDR3 size: 16 residues. V shed 6 bases, J shed 8 bases, and the junction held 11 bases outside the gene matches. The CDR3 reads CASRESSGRALHEQFF. Here the CDR3 DNA reads TGTGCCAGCAGGGAATCTAGCGGGAGGGCCCTACATGAGCAGTTCTTC.

The chain couples TRBV19 to TRBJ2-7; 9 nucleotides line up with TRBD1. The J segment lost 4 bases and the V segment lost 4 bases, leaving 8 bases of the junction unmatched. Germline V CDR1 and CDR2: LNHDA, SQIVND (reference sequence). The CDR3 has 15 residues. The CDR3 sequence: CASSNPGTGMYEQYF. CDR3 nucleotides: TGTGCCAGTAGTAACCCGGGGACAGGGATGTACGAGCAGTACTTC.

V is TRBV9 and J is TRBJ2-7; 12 bases match TRBD2. The V gene's germline CDR1 is SGDLS and CDR2 YYNGEE. This CDR3 has 16 amino acids. The V gene end was trimmed by 4 bases and the J gene end by 0 bases; junction bases not matched to a gene: 5. CDR3 DNA sequence: TGTGCCAGCAGCTTGGGACTAGCGGGCCTCTCCTACGAGCAGTACTTC. It specifies CASSLGLAGLSYEQYF.

Remarks on this clone: Different DNA sequences within this sample yield the same CDR3. J is TRBJ2-1 and V is TRBV7-9; the D gene is possibly TRBD2 (6 bases). Germline loops: CDR1 SEHNR, CDR2 FQNEAQ (reference sequence). The CDR3 is 15 residues long. V gave up 3 bases and J gave up 4 bases, with 13 bases separating them. CDR3 DNA: TGTGCCAGCAGCTTCGGGGGAGTCCCGTACAATGAGCAGTTCTTC. It encodes CASSFGGVPYNEQFF.

This chain links TRBV28 with TRBJ2-1; tentatively, D is TRBD2 (6 bases). Trimming took off 3 bases at V and 4 bases at J, with 19 bases between the two ends. Looked up from germline, CDR1 is MDHEN and CDR2 is SYDVKM. The CDR3 has 17 residues. The CDR3 here is CASSFLLAGAGYNEQFF. As DNA, the CDR3 is TGTGCCAGCAGTTTCTTACTAGCAGGCGCCGGATACAATGAGCAGTTCTTC.

The chain recombines TRBV6-5 with TRBJ2-7; no firm D call. CDR3 length equals 13 residues. The germline V gene encodes CDR1 MNHEY and CDR2 SVGAGI. Trimming stripped 0 bases from V and 7 bases from J, with 10 bases between. CDR3 amino acids: CASSYSNGAEQYF. As DNA, the CDR3 is TGTGCCAGCAGTTACTCGAACGGAGCAGAGCAGTACTTC.